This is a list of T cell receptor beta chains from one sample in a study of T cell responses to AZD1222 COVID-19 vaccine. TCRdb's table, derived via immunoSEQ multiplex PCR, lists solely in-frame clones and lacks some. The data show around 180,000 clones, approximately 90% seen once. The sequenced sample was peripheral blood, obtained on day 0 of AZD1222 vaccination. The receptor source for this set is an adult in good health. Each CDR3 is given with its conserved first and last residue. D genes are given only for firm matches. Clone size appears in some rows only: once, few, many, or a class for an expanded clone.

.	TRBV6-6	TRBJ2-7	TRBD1	TGTGCCAGCAGTCCTCGGACAGGGGGTAGGTTAGTGGACGAGCAGTACTTC	CASSPRTGGRLVDEQYF
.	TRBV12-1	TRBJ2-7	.	TGTGCCAGCAGCCAATGTGGGACAGGCACATCCTCGAGCTACGAGCAGTACTTC	CASSQCGTGTSSSYEQYF
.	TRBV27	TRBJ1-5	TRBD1	TGTGCCAGCAGTTTAATCCGGGCAGGGGGGAATCAGCCCCAGCATTTT	CASSLIRAGGNQPQHF
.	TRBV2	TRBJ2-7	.	TGTGCCAGCAGTATGGATACAAGCTCCTACGAGCAGTACTTC	CASSMDTSSYEQYF
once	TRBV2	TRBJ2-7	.	TGTGCCACCCGAAAAGGGTACGAGCAGTACTTC	CATRKGYEQYF
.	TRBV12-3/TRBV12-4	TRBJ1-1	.	TGTGCCAGCACCGCGGCTTATGAAGCTTTCTTT	CASTAAYEAFF
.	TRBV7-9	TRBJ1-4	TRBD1	TGTGCCAGCAGCTTAGTCGGGACAGGGTTCGCTAATGAAAAACTGTTTTTT	CASSLVGTGFANEKLFF
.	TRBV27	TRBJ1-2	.	TGTGCCAGCAGTAATGCCGGGACCCATATCTATGGCTACACCTTC	CASSNAGTHIYGYTF
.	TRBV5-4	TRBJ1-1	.	TGTGCCAGCAGCTGGAAAAACACTGAAGCTTTCTTT	CASSWKNTEAFF
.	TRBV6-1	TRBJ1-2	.	TGTGCCAGCAGTGAAGGGTTCAAGTCGATCTATGGCTACACCTTC	CASSEGFKSIYGYTF
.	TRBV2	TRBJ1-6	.	TGTGCCAGCAGTGTCGGCCTAGGGAATTCACCCCTCCACTTT	CASSVGLGNSPLHF
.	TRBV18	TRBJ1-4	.	TGTGCCAGCTCACCGGGGCTTAATGAAAAACTGTTTTTT	CASSPGLNEKLFF
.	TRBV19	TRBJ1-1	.	TGTGCCAGTAGTATACCCTCCCCAGGTGGCACTGAAGCTTTCTTT	CASSIPSPGGTEAFF
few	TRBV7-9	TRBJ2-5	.	TGTGCCAGCAGCTTAGGGTTGGCACACTCGTACCAAGAGACCCAGTACTTC	CASSLGLAHSYQETQYF
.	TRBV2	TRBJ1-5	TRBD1	TGTGCCAGCAGTAGGGACAGGGGCAATAGCAATCAGCCCCAGCATTTT	CASSRDRGNSNQPQHF
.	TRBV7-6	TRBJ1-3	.	TGTGCCAGCAGCTTAGTTTTCCAGCCGGGAAACACCATATATTTT	CASSLVFQPGNTIYF
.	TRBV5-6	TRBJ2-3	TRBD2	TGTGCCAGCAGCTTGAAGGGACTATTAACAGATACGCAGTATTTT	CASSLKGLLTDTQYF
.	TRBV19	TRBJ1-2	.	TGTGCCAGTAGTGAGTCGACAGTAGAAAAACTCTATGGCTACACCTTC	CASSESTVEKLYGYTF
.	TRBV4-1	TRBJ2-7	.	TGCGCCAGCAGCCAAGATGACCCCGGTCCCTACGAGCAGTACTTC	CASSQDDPGPYEQYF
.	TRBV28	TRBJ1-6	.	TGTGCCAGCAGGACCGCGAGGACAGCCAATAATTCACCCCTCCACTTT	CASRTARTANNSPLHF
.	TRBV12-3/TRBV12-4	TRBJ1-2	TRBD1	TGTGCCAGCGGGCAGGGACAGAGATATGGCTACACCTTC	CASGQGQRYGYTF
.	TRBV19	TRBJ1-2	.	TGTGCCAGTAGTATTCTGGCAGCCGCTCCTGGCTACACCTTC	CASSILAAAPGYTF
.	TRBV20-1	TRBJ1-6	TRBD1	TGCAGTGCTCGTGAGCCGGGACAGTTGCATTCACCCCTCCACTTT	CSAREPGQLHSPLHF
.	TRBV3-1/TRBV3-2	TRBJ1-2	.	TGTGCCAGCAGCCAGACAATGGGAGGGAGTGGCTACACCTTC	CASSQTMGGSGYTF
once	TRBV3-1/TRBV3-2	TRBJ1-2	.	TGTGCCAGCAGCCAAGATCCCAGGGCAGCTGGCTACACCTTC	CASSQDPRAAGYTF
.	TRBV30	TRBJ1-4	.	TGTGCCTGGAGTGTAGGTGTAGAGGGAAGCCTGTTTTTT	CAWSVGVEGSLFF
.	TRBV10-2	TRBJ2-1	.	TGCGCCAGCACCGAGGAGGGGCCCCCTAATGAGCAGTTCTTC	CASTEEGPPNEQFF
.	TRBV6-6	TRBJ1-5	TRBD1	TGTGCCAGCAGAACCGGGACAGGGGGTAGTCAGCCCCAGCATTTT	CASRTGTGGSQPQHF
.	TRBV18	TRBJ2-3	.	TGTGCCAGCTCACCAGGGCGGTCAGATACGCAGTATTTT	CASSPGRSDTQYF
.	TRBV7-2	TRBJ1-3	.	TGTGCCAGCAGCTTAGTGGGGCTAAGCTCTGGAAACACCATATATTTT	CASSLVGLSSGNTIYF
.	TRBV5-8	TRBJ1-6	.	TGTGCCAGCAGCTTGGCCGGACAGCATAATTCACCCCTCCACTTT	CASSLAGQHNSPLHF
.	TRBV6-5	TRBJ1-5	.	TGTGCCAGCAGGCATGACACCTCTACTTATCAGCCCCAGCATTTT	CASRHDTSTYQPQHF
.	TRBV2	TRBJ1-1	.	TGTGCCAGCAGCCCAGGACCTTTGAACACTGAAGCTTTCTTT	CASSPGPLNTEAFF
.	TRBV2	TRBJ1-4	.	TGTGCCAGCAGTGAGTCCAGAGGAACTAATGAAAAACTGTTTTTT	CASSESRGTNEKLFF
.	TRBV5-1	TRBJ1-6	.	TGCGCCAGCAGCCCTAGTCGGGTCAATAATTCACCCCTCCACTTT	CASSPSRVNNSPLHF
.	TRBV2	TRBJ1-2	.	TGTGCCAGCAGTGAGGCGGCCCCCCATGGCTACACCTTC	CASSEAAPHGYTF
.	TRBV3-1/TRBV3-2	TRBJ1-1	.	TGTGCCAGCAGCCGACCTTCCGGACACCCGAATGAAGCTTTCTTT	CASSRPSGHPNEAFF
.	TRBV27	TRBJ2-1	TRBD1	TGTGCCAGCAGTTTATTTAGTGGGACAGTTTTAAATGAGCAGTTCTTC	CASSLFSGTVLNEQFF
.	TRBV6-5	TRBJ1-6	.	TGTGCCAGCAGTTACCTCGTGGGGGGCCGAAATTCACCCCTCCACTTT	CASSYLVGGRNSPLHF
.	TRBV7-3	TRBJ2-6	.	TGTGCCAGCAGCTTACCGGCACCGGGTATCTCTGGGGCCAACGTCCTGACTTTC	CASSLPAPGISGANVLTF
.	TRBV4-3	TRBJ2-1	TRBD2	TGCGCCAGCAGCCAAGTGGCGAGCGGGAGGGCAGGTGAGCAGTTCTTC	CASSQVASGRAGEQFF
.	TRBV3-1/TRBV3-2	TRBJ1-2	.	TGTGCCAGCAGCCCGCAAACAGGCGGTGGCTACACCTTC	CASSPQTGGGYTF
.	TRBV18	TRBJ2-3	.	TGTGCCAGCTCACCCGGAAGCACAGATACGCAGTATTTT	CASSPGSTDTQYF
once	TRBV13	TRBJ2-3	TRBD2	TGTGCCAGCAGCTTACTGCCCCGGACTAGCGGGCGCGGGACAGATACGCAGTATTTT	CASSLLPRTSGRGTDTQYF
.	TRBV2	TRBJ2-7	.	TGTGCCAGCAGCGGTGACAGAGGGTACGATCACGAGCAGTACTTC	CASSGDRGYDHEQYF
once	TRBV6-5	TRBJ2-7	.	TGTGCCAGCAGGCGCGATAGGGAAGTCTCCTACGAGCAGTACTTC	CASRRDREVSYEQYF
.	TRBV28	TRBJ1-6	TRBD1	TGTGCCAGCAGCTCGGCCGGGACAGGGAATTCACCCCTCCACTTT	CASSSAGTGNSPLHF
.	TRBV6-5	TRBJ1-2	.	TGTGCCAGCAGTTACTCGATAGGGCTCAACTATGGCTACACCTTC	CASSYSIGLNYGYTF
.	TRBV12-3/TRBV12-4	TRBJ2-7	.	TGTGCCAGCAGTAGGTTCTACGAGCAGTACTTC	CASSRFYEQYF
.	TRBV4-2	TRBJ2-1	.	TGTGCCAGCAGCCAAGGGGGGAACAATGAGCAGTTCTTC	CASSQGGNNEQFF
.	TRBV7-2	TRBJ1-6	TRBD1	TGTGCCAGCAGCCAACGCCGGGACAGCCTTAATTCACCCCTCCACTTT	CASSQRRDSLNSPLHF
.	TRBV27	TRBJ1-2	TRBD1	TGTGCCAGCAGGGGACAGGACGACTATGGCTACACCTTC	CASRGQDDYGYTF
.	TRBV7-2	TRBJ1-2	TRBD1	TGTGCCAGCAGTTCCCTAAGTGGGATTGGGACAGGGGGCAACTATGGCTACACCTTC	CASSSLSGIGTGGNYGYTF
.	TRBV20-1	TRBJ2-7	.	TGCAGTGGGGAACGCAACGAGCAGTACTTC	CSGERNEQYF
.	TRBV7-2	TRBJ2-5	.	TGTGCCAGCAGCCCGCCGGGACTGCAAGAGACCCAGTACTTC	CASSPPGLQETQYF
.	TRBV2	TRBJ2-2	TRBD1	TGTGCCAGCATCCGGGACAGGGGCACCGGGGAGCTGTTTTTT	CASIRDRGTGELFF
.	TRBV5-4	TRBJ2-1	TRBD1	TGTGCCAGCAGCTTGGCCTGGACAGGGGGCGCATCCGGCTCCTACAATGAGCAGTTCTTC	CASSLAWTGGASGSYNEQFF
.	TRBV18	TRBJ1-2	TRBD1	TGTGCCAGCTCACCAGGACAGGCCTTCTATGGCTACACCTTC	CASSPGQAFYGYTF
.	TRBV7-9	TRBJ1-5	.	TGTGCCAGCAGCCCTAATAATTTGAGGGAGTCCACCAGCAATCAGCCCCAGCATTTT	CASSPNNLRESTSNQPQHF
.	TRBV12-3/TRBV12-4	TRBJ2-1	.	TGTGCCAGCAGAGGGAGTACCTACAATGAGCAGTTCTTC	CASRGSTYNEQFF